Reported below is one T cell receptor (beta chain). Its antigen is unidentified. This sample was included in a study of T cells in localized non-small cell lung cancer. Findings of the study overall: A median of approximately 54 clones ranked among the top 100 in tumor appeared in adjacent lung. Sequencing was restricted to one tumor region; therefore, heterogeneity remains possible.

This table comes from immunoSEQ multiplex PCR, and its TCRdb copy is limited to in-frame clones, with some not included. The repertoire holds 5,000 or so clones, with less than 40% as singletons. This CDR3 comprises 18 residues. Germline V lookup: CDR1 SGHRS, CDR2 YFSETQ. J was trimmed by 4 bases and V by 1 base; bases with no gene match: 11. The clonotype was recovered from a male donor aged 60 or over with stage I squamous cell lung carcinoma. The sequencing used lung tumor tissue, collected before any cancer treatment. The V call is TRBV5-1, the J call TRBJ2-2, with 9 bases identical to TRBD2. This CDR3 is CASSLRLSGGFSTGELFF. CDR3 bases: TGCGCCAGCAGCTTGAGGCTTAGCGGGGGATTCAGCACCGGGGAGCTGTTTTTT.